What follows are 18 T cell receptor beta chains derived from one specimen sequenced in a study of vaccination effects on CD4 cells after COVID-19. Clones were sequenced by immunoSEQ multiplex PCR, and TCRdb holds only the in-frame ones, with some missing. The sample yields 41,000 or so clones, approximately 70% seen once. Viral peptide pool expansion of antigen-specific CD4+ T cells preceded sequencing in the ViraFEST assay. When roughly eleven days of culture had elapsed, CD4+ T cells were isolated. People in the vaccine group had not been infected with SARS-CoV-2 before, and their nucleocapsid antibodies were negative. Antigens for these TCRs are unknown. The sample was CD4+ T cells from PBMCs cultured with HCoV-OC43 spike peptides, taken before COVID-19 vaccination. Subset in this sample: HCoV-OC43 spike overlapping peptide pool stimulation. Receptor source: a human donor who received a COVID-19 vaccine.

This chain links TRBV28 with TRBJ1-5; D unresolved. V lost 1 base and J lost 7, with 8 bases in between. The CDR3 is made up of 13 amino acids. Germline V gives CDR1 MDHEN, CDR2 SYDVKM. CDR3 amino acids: CASSLSRRQPQHF. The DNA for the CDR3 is TGTGCCAGCAGTTTATCCCGGCGCCAGCCCCAGCATTTT.

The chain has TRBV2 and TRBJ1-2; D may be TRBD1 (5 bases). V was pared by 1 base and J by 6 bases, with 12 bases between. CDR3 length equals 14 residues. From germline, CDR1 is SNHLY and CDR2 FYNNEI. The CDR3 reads CASSEGEGVDGYTF. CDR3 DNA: TGTGCCAGCAGTGAAGGGGAAGGGGTCGATGGCTACACCTTC.

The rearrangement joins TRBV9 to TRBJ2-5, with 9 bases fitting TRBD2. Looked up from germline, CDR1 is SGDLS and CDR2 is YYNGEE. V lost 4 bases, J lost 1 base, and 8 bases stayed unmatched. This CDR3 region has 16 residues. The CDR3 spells CASSLRTSEGQETQYF. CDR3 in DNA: TGTGCCAGCAGCCTACGGACTAGCGAGGGCCAAGAGACCCAGTACTTC.

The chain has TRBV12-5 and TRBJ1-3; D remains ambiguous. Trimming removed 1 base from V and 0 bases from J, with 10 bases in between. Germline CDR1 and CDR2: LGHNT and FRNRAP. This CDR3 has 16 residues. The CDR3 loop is CASGLGLLISGNTIYF. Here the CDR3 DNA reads TGTGCTAGTGGTTTGGGCCTATTGATCTCTGGAAACACCATATATTTT.

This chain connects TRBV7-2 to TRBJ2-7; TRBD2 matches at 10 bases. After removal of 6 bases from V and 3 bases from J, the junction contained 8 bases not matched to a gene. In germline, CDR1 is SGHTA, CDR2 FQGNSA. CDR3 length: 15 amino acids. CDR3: CASRASGRALYEQYF. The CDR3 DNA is TGTGCCAGCAGGGCCAGCGGGAGGGCCCTCTACGAGCAGTACTTC.

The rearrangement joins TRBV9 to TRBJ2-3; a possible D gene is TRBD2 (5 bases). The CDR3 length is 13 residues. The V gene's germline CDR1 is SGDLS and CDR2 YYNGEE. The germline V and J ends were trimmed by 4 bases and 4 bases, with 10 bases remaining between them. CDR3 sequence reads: CASSFTSSDTQYF. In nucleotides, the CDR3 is TGTGCCAGCAGCTTCACTAGTTCAGATACGCAGTATTTT.

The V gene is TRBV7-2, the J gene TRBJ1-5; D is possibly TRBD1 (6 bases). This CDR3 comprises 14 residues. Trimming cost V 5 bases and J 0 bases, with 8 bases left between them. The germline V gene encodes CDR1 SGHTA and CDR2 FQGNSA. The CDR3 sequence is CASSVDSSNQPQHF. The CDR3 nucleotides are TGTGCCAGCAGCGTGGACAGTAGCAATCAGCCCCAGCATTTT.

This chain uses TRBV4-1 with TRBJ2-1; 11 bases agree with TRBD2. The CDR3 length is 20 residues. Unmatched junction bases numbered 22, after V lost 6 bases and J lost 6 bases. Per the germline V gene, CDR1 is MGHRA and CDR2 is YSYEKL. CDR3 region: CASSPRGRGSGGAGGNEQFF. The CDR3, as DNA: TGCGCCAGCAGTCCAAGAGGAAGGGGTAGCGGGGGGGCGGGCGGCAATGAGCAGTTCTTC.

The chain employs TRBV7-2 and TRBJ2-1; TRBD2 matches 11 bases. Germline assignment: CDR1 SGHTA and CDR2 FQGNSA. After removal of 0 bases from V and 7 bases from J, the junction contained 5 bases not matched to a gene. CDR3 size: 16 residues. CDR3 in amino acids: CASSLAGLAGGNEQFF. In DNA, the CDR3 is TGTGCCAGCAGCTTAGCAGGCCTAGCGGGGGGTAATGAGCAGTTCTTC.

CDR3 bases: TGTGCCAGCAGCTTAGGGGGCAGGAGGAACACTGAAGCTTTCTTT. Its translation is CASSLGGRRNTEAFF. The chain combines TRBV11-3 with TRBJ1-1, with TRBD1 as a possible D gene (5 bases). The CDR3 runs to 15 residues. Germline V gene data show CDR1 as SGHNT and CDR2 as YENEEA. V shed 1 base and J shed 1 base, with 10 bases lying between them. The complete variable domain, with remaining parts taken from reference TRBV11-3 and TRBJ1-1, reads EAGVVQSPRYKIIEKKQPVAFWCNPISGHNTLYWYLQNLGQGPELLIRYENEEAVDDSQLPKDRFSAERLKGVDSTLKIQPAELGDSAVYLCASSLGGRRNTEAFFGQGTRLTVV.

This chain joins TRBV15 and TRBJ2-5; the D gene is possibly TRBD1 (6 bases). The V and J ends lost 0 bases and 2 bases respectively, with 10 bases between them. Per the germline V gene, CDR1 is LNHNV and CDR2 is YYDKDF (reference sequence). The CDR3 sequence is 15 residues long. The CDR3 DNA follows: TGTGCCACCAGCAGAGAGACAGGCTTACAAGAGACCCAGTACTTC. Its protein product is CATSRETGLQETQYF.

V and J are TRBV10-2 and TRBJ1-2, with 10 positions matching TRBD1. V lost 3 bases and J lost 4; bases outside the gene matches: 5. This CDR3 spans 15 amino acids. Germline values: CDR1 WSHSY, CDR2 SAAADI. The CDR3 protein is CASSDPGTGVYGYTF. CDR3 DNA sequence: TGCGCCAGCAGTGACCCCGGGACAGGGGTCTATGGCTACACCTTC.

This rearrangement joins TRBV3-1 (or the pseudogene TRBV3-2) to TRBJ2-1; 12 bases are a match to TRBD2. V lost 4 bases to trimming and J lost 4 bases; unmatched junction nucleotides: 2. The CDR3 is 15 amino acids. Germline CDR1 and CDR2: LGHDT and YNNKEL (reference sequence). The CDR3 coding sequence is TGTGCCAGCAGCCCGGGGACTAGCGGGTACAATGAGCAGTTCTTC. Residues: CASSPGTSGYNEQFF.

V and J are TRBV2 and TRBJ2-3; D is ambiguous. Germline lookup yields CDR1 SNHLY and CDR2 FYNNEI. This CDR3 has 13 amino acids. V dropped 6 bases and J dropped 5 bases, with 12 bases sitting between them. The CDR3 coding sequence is TGTGCCAGCAGGGAGACTCCACTAGATACGCAGTATTTT. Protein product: CASRETPLDTQYF.

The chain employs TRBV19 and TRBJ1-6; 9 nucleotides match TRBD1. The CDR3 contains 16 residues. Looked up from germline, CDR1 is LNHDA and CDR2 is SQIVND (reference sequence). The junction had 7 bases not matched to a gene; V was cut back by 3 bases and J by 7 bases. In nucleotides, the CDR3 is TGTGCCAGTAGTATGAATACAGGGGGCCAAAATTCACCCCTCCACTTT. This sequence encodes CASSMNTGGQNSPLHF.

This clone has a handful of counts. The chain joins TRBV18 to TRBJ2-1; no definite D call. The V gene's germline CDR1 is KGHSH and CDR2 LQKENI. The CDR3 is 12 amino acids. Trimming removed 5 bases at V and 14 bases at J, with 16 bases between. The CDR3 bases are TGTGCCAGCTCATCCGACCCGGTCTTTGAGTTCTTC. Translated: CASSSDPVFEFF.

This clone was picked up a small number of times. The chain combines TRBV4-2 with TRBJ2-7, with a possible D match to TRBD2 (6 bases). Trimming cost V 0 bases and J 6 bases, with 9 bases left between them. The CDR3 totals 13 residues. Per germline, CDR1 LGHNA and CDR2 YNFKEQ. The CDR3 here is CASSQDRGAEQYF. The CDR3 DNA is TGTGCCAGCAGCCAAGATCGCGGGGCCGAGCAGTACTTC.

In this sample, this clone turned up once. The CDR3 loop is CASSPTGAGNTIYF. The CDR3 nucleotides read TGTGCCAGCAGTCCCACAGGGGCTGGAAACACCATATATTTT. This chain connects TRBV27 to TRBJ1-3; 7 bases line up with TRBD1. Trimming took 5 bases from V and 2 from J; bases not matched to a gene: 3. Germline CDR1 reads MNHEY; CDR2 reads SMNVEV (reference sequence). This CDR3 comprises 14 residues.